This TCR beta chain is drawn from a study of blood T cells in healthy people across ages (dated by TCRdb to between 2015 and 2016). Looking at the study overall: Template switching captured roughly one uniquely barcoded TCR beta cDNA molecule per two T cells in model experiments. The study measured age-related changes in TCR beta repertoire diversity using deep sequencing normalized with unique cDNA molecular identifiers. Donors were grouped into four age groups: young (average 16 years), middle-aged (around 39), aged (roughly 62) and long-lived (roughly 80). To avoid experimental bias, donors of different ages were randomly spread across the sequencing lanes. Two additional independent replicas of 1 million unique cDNA reads from the same blood draw were analyzed for two donors (one aged 18 to 30 and one aged 80 or older). Study-wide findings and limitations: Because donor CMV infection status was unknown, age-related changes in expanded clonotypes were potentially confounded. Compared with the aged group, the long-lived group had more naive CD4+ T cells, fewer expanded clones and increased TCR diversity, suggesting age selection. Since profiling was done on bulk unsorted PBMCs, naive and antigen-experienced compartments could not be conclusively compared. Observed TCR beta diversity correlated strongly with the percentage of naive T cells measured by flow cytometry. As age increased, observed TCR beta diversity per million T cells dropped in a roughly linear way, and a significant reduction was already evident by age 40. Estimates of total diversity based on one million sequenced T cells were regarded as lower bounds and as underestimates.

Receptor amplification or capture employed 5' RACE. Sequenced on an Illumina HiSeq 2500. A second PCR of about 6 to 12 cycles was run with a J-beta primer mix and a sample-barcoded 5' primer. A unique molecular identifier was introduced onto each TCR beta cDNA molecule by a template-switch 5' adaptor carrying 12 random nucleotides. At least 3 million CDR3-containing paired-end reads were obtained from each sample. The Mint cDNA synthesis kit, primed by a TRBC-specific oligonucleotide, was used to synthesize first-strand cDNA from all RNA. Following uracil-DNA glycosylase treatment, a first 18-cycle PCR with universal primers M1SS and BC2_uni_R was performed on all cDNA. The authors' pipeline ran thus. For normalization, 1 million high-quality reads, each with a distinct molecular identifier, were randomly selected from each sample. Reads sharing molecular identifiers were discarded rather than binned into consensus sequences. MiTCR, run with a Q25 quality threshold and the strictest error-elimination algorithm, handled CDR3 identification, clonotype clustering and error correction. A nonparametric unseen species model with Euler transformation was used to estimate a lower bound on total TCR beta diversity. TCRdb itself trimmed the public reads at Q25 with fastp, ran MiXCR and retained productive beta chains. Under each unique CDR3 protein, matching rows form one entry showing the most common genes and DNA. The V and J calls and clone size come from TCRdb's table, not from the authors' own analysis. Across this sample there are about 640,000 distinct CDR3 sequences, with roughly 58% seen only once. Together, the top ten hold over 35% of the sample.

As for this clonotype: What antigen it recognizes has not been identified. Qualities for individual bases were not recorded, and no much larger clone is one base off.

The germline V gene gives CDR1 as SGHDT and CDR2 as YYEEEE. Spanning cysteine to phenylalanine, the CDR3 consists of 13 amino acids. Kept here is only the CDR3 DNA, which spans 39 bases and is read in frame from base 1. V loses 4 bases of germline sequence and J loses 7 bases, and the interval between the two ends is 15 bases. Donors were a few dozen systemically healthy Caucasian individuals from Russia aged roughly 6 to 100 years. Each donor gave ten milliliters of peripheral blood, drawn into EDTA-treated Vacutainer tubes. Ficoll-Paque density-gradient centrifugation was used to isolate PBMCs, with at least 7 million per sample. Trizol reagent was used to extract total RNA from PBMCs, with at least 6 micrograms per sample. For every donor, an aliquot of PBMCs went through flow cytometry to measure the percentages of naive CD45RAhigh/CD27high T cells.

The TCR sequence derives from a man aged 55 to 70 in good health. The chain employs TRBV5-6 and TRBJ2-7, with an unclear D gene assignment. The sequencing input was blood. The nucleotides read TGTGCCAGCAGCGGCGGTTGGAGCCGGGAGCAGTACTTC. The encoded protein is CASSGGWSREQYF.